This T cell receptor beta chain was captured by sequencing in a study of blood T cells in healthy people across ages. Whole-study results and caveats: Roughly linearly, TCR beta diversity per million T cells fell as age increased. Long-lived and aged donors differed, with more naive CD4+ cells and higher diversity in the long-lived.

This clonotype was seen only a few times. Antigen: not known. In each sample, at least 7 million PBMCs were isolated. Extraction yielded at least 6 micrograms of total RNA per sample. Together with a sample-barcoded 5' primer, a J-beta primer mix was included in a second PCR lasting about 7 to 11 cycles. TCRdb processed the 5' RACE reads anew with MiXCR; each CDR3 protein has one entry. The table lists roughly 1,800,000 distinct CDR3 sequences, 49% of them singletons, with approximately 2.1% in the top ten. The receptor was derived from a woman aged 40-49 years in good health. The specimen was blood.

The CDR3 reads CASSYSITGGSGQPQHF. CDR3 sequence (DNA): TGTGCCAGCAGTTACTCAATTACAGGGGGCTCGGGTCAGCCCCAGCATTTT. The V call is TRBV6-2 or TRBV6-3, the J call TRBJ1-5, with TRBD1 matching 9 bases. This CDR3 has 17 amino acids. The J segment lost 6 bases and the V segment lost 0 bases, leaving 9 bases of the junction unmatched. Germline CDR1 reads MNHEY; CDR2 reads SVGEGT.